The present entry profiles one T cell receptor beta chain with its context. The source of the sample is a study of blood T cell repertoires in COVID-19. Study-level background: Whether acute or convalescent, the COVID-19 samples came from the United States, Italy and Spain.

The CDR3 runs to 17 residues. V lost 4 bases, J lost 7 bases, and 14 bases stayed unmatched. The germline gives CDR1 LGHDT, CDR2 YNNKEL (reference sequence). Repertoires were generated with immunoSEQ multiplex PCR, while TCRdb's copy carries only in-frame clones and drops some. The table shows about 88,000 clones, with approximately 90% occurring only once. This clonotype was obtained from a man aged 60-69 years with acute or convalescent COVID-19. Sequenced sample: peripheral blood. This chain joins TRBV3-1 (or the pseudogene TRBV3-2) and TRBJ2-1; 9 bases line up with TRBD2. The CDR3 nucleotides are TGTGCCAGCAGCCTTACCCCGGGCGGGAGGGTTTTTAATGAGCAGTTCTTC. Its translation is CASSLTPGGRVFNEQFF.